The rows below give T cell receptor beta chains drawn from one sample of a study of T cell repertoires in cytomegalovirus infection. Each CDR3 protein gets one entry after TCRdb re-called the reads with MiXCR. This sample has some 680,000 distinct CDR3 sequences, with 35% to 40% found just once. The sequenced material came from PBMCs. These receptors all come from a human donor in good health (CMV status not recorded). Some clones in this sample may be carry-over from other donors' samples. Each CDR3 is given with its conserved first and last residue. Each record gives: V gene, J gene, D gene, clone size, CDR3 DNA, CDR3 protein. The D gene is left open where the match is weak. Clone size appears in some rows only: once, few, many, or a class for an expanded clone.

>TRBV7-2|TRBJ2-4|TRBD2|many
TGTGCCAGCAGTAGCGCGGGACTAGCGGGAAAAAACATTCAGTACTTC
CASSSAGLAGKNIQYF
>TRBV2|TRBJ1-5|TRBD1|few
TGTGCCAGCAGGGGATCAACAGGGGGCTATCAGCCCCAGCATTTT
CASRGSTGGYQPQHF
>TRBV6-5|TRBJ1-6|.|few
TGTGCCAGCAGGTCCCTGGCGGGGTCCTATAATTCACCCCTCCACTTT
CASRSLAGSYNSPLHF
>TRBV11-1|TRBJ2-2|.|.
TGTGCCAGCAGCTTATGGACAGTGTTCACCGGGGAGCTGTTTTTT
CASSLWTVFTGELFF
>TRBV12-3/TRBV12-4|TRBJ2-7|TRBD1|.
TGTGCCAGCAGTTTACGGGACAGGGGGCACCCCGAGCAGTACTTC
CASSLRDRGHPEQYF
>TRBV7-2|TRBJ2-2|.|few
TGTGCCAGCAGCCTCGTGACAGCCCGGACCGGGGAGCTGTTTTTT
CASSLVTARTGELFF
>TRBV6-2/TRBV6-3|TRBJ1-2|.|few
TGTGCCAGCAGACTCGTCAACTATGGCTACACCTTC
CASRLVNYGYTF
>TRBV5-6|TRBJ2-1|.|.
TGTGCCAGCAGCTTGGAGGCACAGGTGTTCTACAATGAGCAGTTCTTC
CASSLEAQVFYNEQFF
>TRBV6-6|TRBJ1-2|.|few
TGTGCCAGCACAAGAGGGCTTTATGGCTACACCTTC
CASTRGLYGYTF
>TRBV12-5|TRBJ2-2|.|.
TGTGCTAGTGGACTACCTAGACAGAAGAACACCGGGGAGCTGTTTTTT
CASGLPRQKNTGELFF
>TRBV24-1|TRBJ2-1|TRBD1|.
TGTGCCACCAGTGATTTCGGAGGACAGGGGGGAACGGGACTCGGTGAGCAGTTCTTC
CATSDFGGQGGTGLGEQFF
>TRBV12-3/TRBV12-4|TRBJ2-1|.|.
TGTGCCAGTAAAGAGACAGGTTTGAGCTACAATGAGCAGTTCTTC
CASKETGLSYNEQFF
>TRBV25-1|TRBJ2-5|TRBD1|once
TGTGCCAGCAGTGAAAAGGGGGCATTACAAGAGACCCAGTACTTC
CASSEKGALQETQYF
>TRBV28|TRBJ1-1|.|few
TGTGCCAGCATCCTATGGGGCCGGGGACTCATGAACACTGAAGCTTTCTTT
CASILWGRGLMNTEAFF
>TRBV6-1|TRBJ1-6|.|.
TGTGCCAGCAGTGGGTCGTTACCGCGTAATTCACCCCTCCAATTT
CASSGSLPRNSPLQF
>TRBV11-2|TRBJ2-1|.|.
TGTGCCAGCAGCTTAGGGTTCGGGCGTGAGCAGTTCTTC
CASSLGFGREQFF
>TRBV7-9|TRBJ2-7|.|many
TGTGCCAGCAACAGGGCGGGGCAGGGCTACGAGCAGTACTTC
CASNRAGQGYEQYF
>TRBV7-9|TRBJ1-2|.|.
TGTGCCAGCAGCTTGCAAGGCAGCTACTATGACTACACCTTC
CASSLQGSYYDYTF
>TRBV29-1|TRBJ2-7|.|.
TGCAGCGTTAAAGGGTCATCCTACGAGCAGTACTTC
CSVKGSSYEQYF
>TRBV12-3/TRBV12-4|TRBJ1-5|.|many
TGTGCCAGCAGTTTGGGTCAGTATAGCAATCAGCCCCAGCATTTT
CASSLGQYSNQPQHF
>TRBV2|TRBJ2-7|TRBD2|.
TGTGCCAGCATTAACCAGCGGGAGGGGAGGGAGCAGTACTTC
CASINQREGREQYF
>TRBV29-1|TRBJ2-3|.|.
TGCAGCGTCGAGTGGGGTACAGATACGCAGTATTTT
CSVEWGTDTQYF
>TRBV25-1|TRBJ2-7|.|.
TGTGCCAGAAGTGAACCCGCTAAGAGCTCCTACGAGCAGTACTTC
CARSEPAKSSYEQYF
>TRBV28|TRBJ2-7|.|.
TGTGCCAGCAGCCCTGGGGCGGCAGACTCCTACGAGCAGTACTTC
CASSPGAADSYEQYF
>TRBV20-1|TRBJ2-6|.|.
TGCAGTGCTATTCCGGTCAGGGTGGCGTCTGGGGCCAACGTCCTGACTTTC
CSAIPVRVASGANVLTF
>TRBV28|TRBJ2-7|.|.
TGTGCCAGCAATGGGAACGATGGACTCCCCGAGCAGTACTTC
CASNGNDGLPEQYF
>TRBV15|TRBJ1-2|.|.
TGTGCCACCAGCAGAGATCAGTACTACACCTTC
CATSRDQYYTF
>TRBV2|TRBJ2-1|.|.
TGTGCCAGCAGCTGGGGGGCGGGAAGCTCCTACAATGAGCAGTTCTTC
CASSWGAGSSYNEQFF
>TRBV19|TRBJ1-1|.|few
TGTGCCAGTAGTATTCAGGGCAGCATGAACACTGAAGCTTTCTTT
CASSIQGSMNTEAFF
>TRBV28|TRBJ1-1|.|few
TGTGCCAGCAGTTTACGGGGGGCGCTATATCGTTCTGAAGCTTTCTTT
CASSLRGALYRSEAFF
>TRBV5-1|TRBJ1-5|TRBD1|.
TGCGCCAGCAGCTTGGTAGGAGTCCGACAGGGGGCAGGGGTTCAGCCCCAGCATTTT
CASSLVGVRQGAGVQPQHF
>TRBV5-1|TRBJ2-7|TRBD2|.
TGCGCCAGCAGCTTTGGGGCTACTAGCGGGAGAACCTACGAGCAGTACTTC
CASSFGATSGRTYEQYF
>TRBV19|TRBJ1-2|.|few
TGTGCCAGTAGTATATGGGAACGGGGCTACACCTTC
CASSIWERGYTF
>TRBV28|TRBJ2-2|TRBD2|.
TGTGCCAGCAGTTACCCCCTAGCGGGAGTTAGCACCGGGGAGCTGTTTTTT
CASSYPLAGVSTGELFF
>TRBV14|TRBJ2-4|.|.
TGTGCCAGCAGCCAAGACGCAGACATTCAGTACTTC
CASSQDADIQYF
>TRBV28|TRBJ2-6|.|.
TGTGCCAGCAGTTACCTGACCCACGGACGGGGAACTGGGGCCAACGTCCTGACTTTC
CASSYLTHGRGTGANVLTF
>TRBV7-9|TRBJ1-2|TRBD1|few
TGTGCCAGCAGCCCCGGTGGACAGGGGCGGTATGGCTACACCTTC
CASSPGGQGRYGYTF
>TRBV5-1|TRBJ2-7|TRBD2|.
TGCGCCAGCAGCTTTCTTCCGGGACTAGCGCCGAGTTCCTACGAGCAGTACTTC
CASSFLPGLAPSSYEQYF
>TRBV19|TRBJ1-5|TRBD1|few
TGTGCCAGTAGTATTACGGACAGGTGGGGGGAGCCCCAGCATTTT
CASSITDRWGEPQHF
>TRBV5-1|TRBJ1-2|.|few
TGCGCCAGCAGCTCTGATGGGACGAGTAACTATGGCTACACCTTC
CASSSDGTSNYGYTF
>TRBV20-1|TRBJ2-7|TRBD2|.
TGCAGTGCTCTTGGACTAGCGGGAGACGACGAGCAGTACTTC
CSALGLAGDDEQYF
>TRBV28|TRBJ2-7|.|few
TGTGCCAGCACCTTAGGGGGTTCGGGGGACGAGCAGTACTTC
CASTLGGSGDEQYF
>TRBV6-5|TRBJ2-1|.|few
TGTGCCAGCAGTTTCGTCTCCCTTTCCTACAATGAGCAGTTCTTC
CASSFVSLSYNEQFF
>TRBV19|TRBJ2-7|.|.
TGTGCCAGTAGTATATCCGGGAAGTCCTACGAGCAGTACTTC
CASSISGKSYEQYF
>TRBV19|TRBJ1-2|.|.
TGTGCCAGTAGTATTATAGACACTTACTATGGCTACACCTTC
CASSIIDTYYGYTF
>TRBV2|TRBJ2-2|TRBD1|few
TGTGCCAGCGCCAGGGACAGGGGAATGAACACCGGGGAGCTGTTTTTT
CASARDRGMNTGELFF
>TRBV6-5|TRBJ2-7|.|.
TGTGCCAGCAGTTACCGGCAGTACTACGAGCAGTACTTC
CASSYRQYYEQYF
>TRBV5-1|TRBJ1-1|TRBD1|.
TGCGCCAGCAGCTTGCCTACAGGGGGAGTGAACACTGAAGCTTTCTTT
CASSLPTGGVNTEAFF
>TRBV7-9|TRBJ1-6|.|many
TGTGCCAGCAGCTTAAATCCGTCAGGGCCAACACCCCTCCACTTT
CASSLNPSGPTPLHF
>TRBV6-6|TRBJ2-5|.|.
TGTGCCAGAAGTTCGGGCGCAAAAGAGACCAAGTCCTTC
CARSSGAKETKSF
>TRBV20-1|TRBJ2-3|TRBD2|.
TGCAGTGCTAGCGGGCGGGGGGGCACAGATACGCAGTATTTT
CSASGRGGTDTQYF
>TRBV7-8|TRBJ1-1|.|.
TGTGCCAGAAGCGTCGGTATGGGCACTGAAGCTTTCTTT
CARSVGMGTEAFF
>TRBV19|TRBJ2-7|.|once
TGTGCCAGTAGTATAATCGGCGGGATCTCCGAGCAGTACTTC
CASSIIGGISEQYF
>TRBV12-3/TRBV12-4|TRBJ1-6|.|.
TGTGCCAGCAGTTCGCAGCAGGGGAGTGGTTCACCCCTCCACTTT
CASSSQQGSGSPLHF